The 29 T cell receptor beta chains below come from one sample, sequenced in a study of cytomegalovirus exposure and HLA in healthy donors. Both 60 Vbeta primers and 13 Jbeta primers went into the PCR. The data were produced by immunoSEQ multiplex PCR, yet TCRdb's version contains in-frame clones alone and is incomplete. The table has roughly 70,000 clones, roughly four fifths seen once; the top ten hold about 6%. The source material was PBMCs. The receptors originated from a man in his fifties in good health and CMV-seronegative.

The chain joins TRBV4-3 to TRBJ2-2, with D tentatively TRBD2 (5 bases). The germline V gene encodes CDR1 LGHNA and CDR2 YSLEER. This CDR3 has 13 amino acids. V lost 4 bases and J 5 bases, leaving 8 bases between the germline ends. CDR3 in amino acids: CASSPPGTGELFF. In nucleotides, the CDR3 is TGCGCCAGCAGCCCCCCGGGGACCGGGGAGCTGTTTTTT.

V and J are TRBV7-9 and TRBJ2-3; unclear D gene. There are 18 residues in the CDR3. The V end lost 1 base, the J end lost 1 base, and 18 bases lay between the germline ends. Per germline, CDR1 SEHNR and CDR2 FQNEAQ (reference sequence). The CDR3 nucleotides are TGTGCCAGCAGCTTAGTCCAGAATTTCTCCCCAGGCACAGATACGCAGTATTTT. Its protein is CASSLVQNFSPGTDTQYF.

CDR3 in DNA: TGTGCCAGCACCAAGGACAGGGAGGTGTTCCAGCAGTACTTC. Amino acids: CASTKDREVFQQYF. V and J are TRBV6-5 and TRBJ2-7, with 8 bases lining up with TRBD1. V gave up 7 bases and J gave up 8 bases; unmatched junction bases: 13. This CDR3 comprises 14 residues. Germline-derived CDR1 and CDR2 are MNHEY and SVGAGI.

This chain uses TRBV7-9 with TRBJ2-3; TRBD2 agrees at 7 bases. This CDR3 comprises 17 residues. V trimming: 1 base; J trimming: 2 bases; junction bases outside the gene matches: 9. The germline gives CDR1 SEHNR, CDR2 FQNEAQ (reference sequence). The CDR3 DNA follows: TGTGCCAGCAGCTTAGAAGCATGGGGACTACCCACAGATACGCAGTATTTT. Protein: CASSLEAWGLPTDTQYF.

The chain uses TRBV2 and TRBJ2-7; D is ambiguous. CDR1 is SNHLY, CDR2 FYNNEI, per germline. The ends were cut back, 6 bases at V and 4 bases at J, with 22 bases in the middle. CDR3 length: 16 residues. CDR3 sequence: CASRVTPGASFYEQYF. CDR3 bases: TGTGCCAGCAGGGTTACTCCGGGTGCTTCCTTTTACGAGCAGTACTTC. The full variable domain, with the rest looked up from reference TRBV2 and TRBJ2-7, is EPEVTQTPSHQVTQMGQEVILRCVPISNHLYFYWYRQILGQKVEFLVSFYNNEISEKSEIFDDQFSVERPDGSNFTLKIRSTKLEDSAMYFCASRVTPGASFYEQYFGPGTRLTVT.

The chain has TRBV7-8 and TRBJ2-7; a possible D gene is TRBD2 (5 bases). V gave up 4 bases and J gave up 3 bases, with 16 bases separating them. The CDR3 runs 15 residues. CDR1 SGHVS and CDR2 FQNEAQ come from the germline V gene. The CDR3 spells CASSSPAGVVYEQYF. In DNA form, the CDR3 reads TGTGCCAGCAGCTCTCCGGCGGGCGTCGTCTACGAGCAGTACTTC.

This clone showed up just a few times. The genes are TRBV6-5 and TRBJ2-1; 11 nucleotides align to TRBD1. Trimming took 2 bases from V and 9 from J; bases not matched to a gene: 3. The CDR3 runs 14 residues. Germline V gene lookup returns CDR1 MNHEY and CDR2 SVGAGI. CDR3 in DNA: TGTGCCAGCAGTTACAGGACAGGGGGCGGTGAGCAGTTCTTC. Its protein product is CASSYRTGGGEQFF.

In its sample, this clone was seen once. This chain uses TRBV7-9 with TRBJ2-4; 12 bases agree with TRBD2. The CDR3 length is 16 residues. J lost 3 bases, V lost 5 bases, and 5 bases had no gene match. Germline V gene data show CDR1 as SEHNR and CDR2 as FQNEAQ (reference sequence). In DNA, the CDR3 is TGTGCCAGCAGCCCAAGACTAGCGGGAGTCAAAAACATTCAGTACTTC. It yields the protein CASSPRLAGVKNIQYF. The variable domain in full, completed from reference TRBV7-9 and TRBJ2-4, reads DTGVSQNPRHKITKRGQNVTFRCDPISEHNRLYWYRQTLGQGPEFLTYFQNEAQLEKSRLLSDRFSAERPKGSFSTLEIQRTEQGDSAMYLCASSPRLAGVKNIQYFGAGTRLSVL.

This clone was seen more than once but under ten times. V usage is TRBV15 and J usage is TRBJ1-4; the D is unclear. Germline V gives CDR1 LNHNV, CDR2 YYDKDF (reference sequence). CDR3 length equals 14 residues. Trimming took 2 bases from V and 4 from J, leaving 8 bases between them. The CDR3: CATSRTSLNEKLFF. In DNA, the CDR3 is TGTGCCACCAGCAGAACGAGTCTTAATGAAAAACTGTTTTTT.

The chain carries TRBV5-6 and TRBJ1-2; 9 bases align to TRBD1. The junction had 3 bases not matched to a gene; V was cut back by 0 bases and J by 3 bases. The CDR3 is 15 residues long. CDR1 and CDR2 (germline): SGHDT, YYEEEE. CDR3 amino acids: CASSLDRGQYYGYTF. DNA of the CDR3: TGTGCCAGCAGCTTGGACAGGGGGCAATACTATGGCTACACCTTC.

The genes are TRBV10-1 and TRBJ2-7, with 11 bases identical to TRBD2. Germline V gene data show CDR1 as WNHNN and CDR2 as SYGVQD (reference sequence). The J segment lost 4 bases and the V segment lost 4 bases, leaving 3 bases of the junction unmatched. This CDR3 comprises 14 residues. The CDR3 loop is CASSAASGGYEQYF. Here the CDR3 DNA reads TGCGCCAGCAGTGCCGCTAGCGGGGGGTACGAGCAGTACTTC.

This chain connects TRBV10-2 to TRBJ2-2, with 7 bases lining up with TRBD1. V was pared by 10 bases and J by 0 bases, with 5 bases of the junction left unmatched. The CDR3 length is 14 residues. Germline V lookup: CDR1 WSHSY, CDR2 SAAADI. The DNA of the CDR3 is TGCGCCATACAGGGGCCTGCGAACACCGGGGAGCTGTTTTTT. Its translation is CAIQGPANTGELFF.

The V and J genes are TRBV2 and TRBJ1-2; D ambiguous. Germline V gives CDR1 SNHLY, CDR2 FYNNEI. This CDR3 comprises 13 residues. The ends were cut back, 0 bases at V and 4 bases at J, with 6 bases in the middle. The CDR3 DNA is TGTGCCAGCAGTGAAGCACCGGGCTATGGCTACACCTTC. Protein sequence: CASSEAPGYGYTF.

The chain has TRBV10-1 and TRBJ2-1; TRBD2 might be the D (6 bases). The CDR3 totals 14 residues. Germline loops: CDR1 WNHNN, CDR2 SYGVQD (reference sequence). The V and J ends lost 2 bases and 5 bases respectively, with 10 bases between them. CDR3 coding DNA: TGCGCCAGCAGTGAGCCGGGAGAGAACAATGAGCAGTTCTTC. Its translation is CASSEPGENNEQFF.

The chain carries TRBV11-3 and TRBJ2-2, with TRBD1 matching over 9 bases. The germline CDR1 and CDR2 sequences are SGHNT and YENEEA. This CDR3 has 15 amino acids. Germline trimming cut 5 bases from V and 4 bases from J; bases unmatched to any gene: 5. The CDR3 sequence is CASSLMGQGTGELFF. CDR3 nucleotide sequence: TGTGCCAGCAGCCTTATGGGACAGGGCACCGGGGAGCTGTTTTTT.

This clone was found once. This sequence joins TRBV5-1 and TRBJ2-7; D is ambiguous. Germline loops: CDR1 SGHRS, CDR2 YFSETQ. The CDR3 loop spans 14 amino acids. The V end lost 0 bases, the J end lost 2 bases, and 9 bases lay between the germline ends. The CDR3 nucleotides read TGCGCCAGCAGCTTGGCCAGAGGCCCCTACGAGCAGTACTTC. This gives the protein CASSLARGPYEQYF.

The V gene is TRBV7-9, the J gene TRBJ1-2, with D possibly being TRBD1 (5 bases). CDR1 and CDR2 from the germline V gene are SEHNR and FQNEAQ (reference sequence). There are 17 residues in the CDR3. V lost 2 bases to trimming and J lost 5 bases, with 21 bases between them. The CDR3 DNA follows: TGTGCCAGCAGCTTAAGGGCTTCGGGACTGATGTTTTATGGCTACACCTTC. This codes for CASSLRASGLMFYGYTF.

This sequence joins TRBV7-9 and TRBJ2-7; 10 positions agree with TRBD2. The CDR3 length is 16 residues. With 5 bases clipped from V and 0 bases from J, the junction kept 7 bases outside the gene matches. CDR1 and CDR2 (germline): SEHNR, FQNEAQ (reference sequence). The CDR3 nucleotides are TGTGCCAGCAGCGGGGGATTAGCGGGAGGCTCCTACGAGCAGTACTTC. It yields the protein CASSGGLAGGSYEQYF.

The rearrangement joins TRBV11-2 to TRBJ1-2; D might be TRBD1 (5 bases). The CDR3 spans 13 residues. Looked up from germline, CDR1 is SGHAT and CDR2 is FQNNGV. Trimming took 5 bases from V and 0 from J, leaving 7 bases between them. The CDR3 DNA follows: TGTGCCAGCAGCCCGACAGCTAACTATGGCTACACCTTC. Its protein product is CASSPTANYGYTF.

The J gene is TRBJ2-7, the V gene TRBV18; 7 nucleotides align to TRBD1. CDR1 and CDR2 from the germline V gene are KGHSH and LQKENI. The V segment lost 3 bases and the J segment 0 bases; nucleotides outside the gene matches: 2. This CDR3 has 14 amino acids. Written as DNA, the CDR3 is TGTGCCAGCTCACCTGACAGGGCCTCCTACGAGCAGTACTTC. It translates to CASSPDRASYEQYF.

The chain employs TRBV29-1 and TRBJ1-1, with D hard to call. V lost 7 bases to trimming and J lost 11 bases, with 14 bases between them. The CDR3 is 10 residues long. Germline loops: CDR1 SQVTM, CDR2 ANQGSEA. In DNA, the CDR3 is TGCAGCGCCCATGGCGGGGAGGCTTTCTTT. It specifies CSAHGGEAFF.

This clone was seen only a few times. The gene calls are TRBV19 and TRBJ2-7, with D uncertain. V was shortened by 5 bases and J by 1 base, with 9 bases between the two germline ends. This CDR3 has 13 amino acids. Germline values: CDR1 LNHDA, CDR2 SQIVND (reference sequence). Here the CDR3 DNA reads TGTGCCAGTAGTCCCTATTCTTCCTACGAGCAGTACTTC. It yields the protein CASSPYSSYEQYF.

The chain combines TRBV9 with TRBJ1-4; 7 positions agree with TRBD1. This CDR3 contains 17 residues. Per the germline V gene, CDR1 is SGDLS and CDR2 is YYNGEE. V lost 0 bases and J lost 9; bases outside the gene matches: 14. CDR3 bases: TGTGCCAGCAGCGTAGATCATTTAGGGACAGAGAATAAAAAACTGTTTTTT. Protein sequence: CASSVDHLGTENKKLFF.

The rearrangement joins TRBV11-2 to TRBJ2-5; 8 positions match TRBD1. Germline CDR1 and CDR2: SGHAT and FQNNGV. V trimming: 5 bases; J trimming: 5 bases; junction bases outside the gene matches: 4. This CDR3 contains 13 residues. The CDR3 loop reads CASSQTGVETQYF. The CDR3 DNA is TGTGCCAGCAGCCAGACAGGGGTGGAGACCCAGTACTTC.

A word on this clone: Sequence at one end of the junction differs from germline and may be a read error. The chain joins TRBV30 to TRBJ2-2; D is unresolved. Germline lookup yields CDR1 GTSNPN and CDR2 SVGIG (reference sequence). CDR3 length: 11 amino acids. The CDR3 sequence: CAWAYTGELFF. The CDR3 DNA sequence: TGTGCCTGGGCATACACAGGGGAGCTGTTTTTT.

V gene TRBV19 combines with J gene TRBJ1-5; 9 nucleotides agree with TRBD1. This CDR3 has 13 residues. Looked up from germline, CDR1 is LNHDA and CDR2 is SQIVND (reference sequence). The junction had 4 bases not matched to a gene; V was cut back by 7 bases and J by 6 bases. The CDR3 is CASKDRGGQPQHF. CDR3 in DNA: TGTGCCAGTAAGGACAGGGGAGGTCAGCCCCAGCATTTT. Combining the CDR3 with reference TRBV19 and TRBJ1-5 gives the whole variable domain DGGITQSPKYLFRKEGQNVTLSCEQNLNHDAMYWYRQDPGQGLRLIYYSQIVNDFQKGDIAEGYSVSREKKESFPLTVTSAQKNPTAFYLCASKDRGGQPQHFGDGTRLSIL.

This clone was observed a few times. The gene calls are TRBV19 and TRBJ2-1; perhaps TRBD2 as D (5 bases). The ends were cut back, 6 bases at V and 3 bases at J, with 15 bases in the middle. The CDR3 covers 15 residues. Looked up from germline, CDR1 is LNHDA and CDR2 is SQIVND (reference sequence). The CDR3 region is CASRGSSAFYNEQFF. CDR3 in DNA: TGTGCCAGTAGGGGGAGCTCGGCTTTCTACAATGAGCAGTTCTTC. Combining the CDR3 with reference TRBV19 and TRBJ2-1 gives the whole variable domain DGGITQSPKYLFRKEGQNVTLSCEQNLNHDAMYWYRQDPGQGLRLIYYSQIVNDFQKGDIAEGYSVSREKKESFPLTVTSAQKNPTAFYLCASRGSSAFYNEQFFGPGTRLTVL.

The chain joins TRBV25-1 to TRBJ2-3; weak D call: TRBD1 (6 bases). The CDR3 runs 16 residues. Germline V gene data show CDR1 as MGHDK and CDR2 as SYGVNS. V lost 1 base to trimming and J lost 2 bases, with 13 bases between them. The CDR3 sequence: CASSEWIQGNTDTQYF. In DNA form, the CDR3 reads TGTGCCAGCAGTGAATGGATACAGGGAAACACAGATACGCAGTATTTT. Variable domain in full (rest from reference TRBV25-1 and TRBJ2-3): EADIYQTPRYLVIGTGKKITLECSQTMGHDKMYWYQQDPGMELHLIHYSYGVNSTEKGDLSSESTVSRIRTEHFPLTLESARPSHTSQYLCASSEWIQGNTDTQYFGPGTRLTVL.

The CDR3 spells CASSRPSSSSRTFF. The CDR3 DNA is TGTGCCAGCAGCCGACCCTCGAGCAGTTCGAGGACTTTCTTT. The gene calls are TRBV7-9 and TRBJ1-1; unclear D gene. Trimming left V 5 bases short and J 12 bases short, with 22 bases between. Germline V gives CDR1 SEHNR, CDR2 FQNEAQ (reference sequence). The CDR3 is 14 residues long.